Below, 8 T cell receptor beta chains from the same sample are listed, as sequenced in a study of human T cells and chemical hapten exposure. Time point given: patch test 2, 6 weeks after DPC sensitization. Treatment described: therapeutic diphenylcyclopropenone sensitization with weekly scalp DPC. TCRdb fed the RACE reads into MiXCR, producing one record per CDR3 protein. The sample has tens of thousands of distinct CDR3 sequences, 6.6% seen once. This material consisted of whole blood, taken in connection with sensitization to the hapten diphenylcyclopropenone (DPC). The receptors shown here come from a woman aged 25 to 39 with alopecia areata. Some clones in this sample may be carry-over from other donors' samples.

The V and J genes are TRBV12-3 or TRBV12-4 and TRBJ2-2, with 10 bases that match TRBD1. This CDR3 is built from 16 residues. After removal of 2 bases from V and 5 bases from J, the junction contained 5 bases not matched to a gene. The CDR3 sequence: CASSLRQGAGTGELFF. In DNA form, the CDR3 reads TGTGCCAGCAGTTTACGACAGGGGGCGGGGACCGGGGAGCTGTTTTTT.

This clonotype was counted at least ten times. The V gene is TRBV7-9, the J gene TRBJ2-3, with TRBD2 matching 14 bases. Germline assignment: CDR1 SEHNR and CDR2 FQNEAQ (reference sequence). This CDR3 contains 16 residues. V shed 5 bases, J shed 1 base, and the junction held 2 bases outside the gene matches. The CDR3 region has the DNA TGTGCCAGCAGCGCGGGACTAGCGGGGGGCACAGATACGCAGTATTTT. Translated, it gives CASSAGLAGGTDTQYF.

The V gene is TRBV11-1, the J gene TRBJ1-3; 8 nucleotides align to TRBD1. The CDR3 has 16 amino acids. From germline, CDR1 is SGHAT and CDR2 FQDESV (reference sequence). With 5 bases clipped from V and 3 bases from J, the junction kept 9 bases outside the gene matches. The CDR3 loop reads CASSARTGRFGNTIYF. CDR3 sequence (DNA): TGTGCCAGCAGCGCACGGACAGGGCGGTTTGGAAACACCATATATTTT.

This clonotype was seen at least ten times. V gene TRBV6-6 combines with J gene TRBJ1-5, with 8 bases identical to TRBD1. V was clipped by 5 bases and J by 4 bases; unmatched bases: 4. The V gene's germline CDR1 is MNHNY and CDR2 SVGAGI (reference sequence). The CDR3 totals 14 residues. The CDR3 region is CASSPDRANQPQHF. The CDR3 DNA reads as TGTGCCAGCAGTCCGGACAGGGCTAATCAGCCCCAGCATTTT.

In this sample, this clonotype turned up many times. This chain uses TRBV7-9 with TRBJ2-3, with a weak D call TRBD2 (7 bases). The CDR3 spans 16 residues. V lost 1 base and J 5 bases, leaving 16 bases between the germline ends. The V gene's germline CDR1 is SEHNR and CDR2 FQNEAQ (reference sequence). This chain's CDR3 is CASSLGFGGGGDTQYF. The CDR3 DNA sequence: TGTGCCAGCAGCTTAGGTTTCGGCGGGGGCGGAGATACGCAGTATTTT.

Only a few counts were recorded for this clonotype. CDR3 DNA: TGCAGTGCTAGACAGGGAGGTGAAAAACTGTTTTTT. It translates to CSARQGGEKLFF. The chain couples TRBV20-1 to TRBJ1-4, with D perhaps matching TRBD1 (5 bases). Germline V gives CDR1 DFQATT, CDR2 SNEGSKA (reference sequence). The CDR3 runs to 12 residues. V lost 2 bases and J 7 bases, leaving 8 bases between the germline ends.

This clonotype was recorded at least ten times. The V call is TRBV12-3 or TRBV12-4, the J call TRBJ1-5; the match to TRBD1 covers 12 bases. This CDR3 comprises 16 residues. V shed 5 bases, J shed 2 bases, and the junction held 4 bases outside the gene matches. The CDR3 coding sequence is TGTGCCAGCAGTACGGGACAGGGGGCGCGCAATCAGCCCCAGCATTTT. Translation gives CASSTGQGARNQPQHF.

Ten or more counts support this clonotype. This rearrangement joins TRBV4-2 to TRBJ1-1; 7 nucleotides match TRBD1. V lost 3 bases to trimming and J lost 1 base; unmatched junction nucleotides: 5. The CDR3 extends over 15 amino acids. CDR1 and CDR2 (germline): LGHNA, YNFKEQ. CDR3 amino acids: CASSQIDRANTEAFF. For the CDR3, the DNA is TGTGCCAGCAGCCAGATCGACAGGGCGAACACTGAAGCTTTCTTT.